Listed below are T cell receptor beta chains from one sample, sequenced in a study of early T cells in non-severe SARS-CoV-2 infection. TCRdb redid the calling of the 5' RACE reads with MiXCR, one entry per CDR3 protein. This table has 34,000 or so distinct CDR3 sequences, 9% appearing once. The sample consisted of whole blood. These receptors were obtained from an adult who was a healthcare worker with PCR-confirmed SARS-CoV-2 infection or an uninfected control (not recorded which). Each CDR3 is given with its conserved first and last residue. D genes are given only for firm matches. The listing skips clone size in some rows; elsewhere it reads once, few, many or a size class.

TGTGCCAGCAGCTTCTATGACCCAGACACTGAAGCTTTCTTT CASSFYDPDTEAFF few TRBJ1-1 TRBV7-2 NA
TGTGCCAGCAGTTCCGGGACTAGCGGGGCCAATGAGCAGTTCTTC CASSSGTSGANEQFF many TRBJ2-1 TRBV6-5 TRBD2
TGTGCCAGCAGCTTTGGTCAGGCAGATACGCAGTATTTT CASSFGQADTQYF many TRBJ2-3 TRBV7-3 NA
TGTGCCAGCATCGCAACGGGACCTGGGGTAAAACTGTTTTTT CASIATGPGVKLFF many TRBJ1-4 TRBV6-6 NA
TGCAGTGCTAGCCGGACTAGCGCCCAAGAGACCCAGTACTTC CSASRTSAQETQYF NA TRBJ2-5 TRBV20-1 TRBD2
TGTGCCAGTCATGGGGGGGACAACCGAAATACGCAGTATTTT CASHGGDNRNTQYF few TRBJ2-3 TRBV27 NA
TGCGCCAGCAGCCAAGCCGGAGACACTGAAGCTTTCTTT CASSQAGDTEAFF NA TRBJ1-1 TRBV4-3 NA
TGTGCCAGCAGCTTGATGGGGAACCTCATTGAGCAGTTCTTC CASSLMGNLIEQFF few TRBJ2-1 TRBV5-5 NA
TGTGCCAGCAGTCCAAAGACCTGGACAGGCCAAGAGACCCAGTACTTC CASSPKTWTGQETQYF many TRBJ2-5 TRBV6-2/TRBV6-3 TRBD1
TGTGCCATCAGTGCGGATCGGGAGCTGTTTTTT CAISADRELFF NA TRBJ2-2 TRBV10-3 NA
TGTGCCAGCAGCCCACCGGGGTGGGTATTCACAGATACGCAGTATTTT CASSPPGWVFTDTQYF many TRBJ2-3 TRBV13 NA
TGTGCCAGCAGTGACAACCTATGGGGGATCACAGATACGCAGTATTTT CASSDNLWGITDTQYF few TRBJ2-3 TRBV2 NA
TGTGCCAGCAGTTATCCTAGCGGGGGGGAATATACGCAGTATTTT CASSYPSGGEYTQYF many TRBJ2-3 TRBV6-5 TRBD2
TGCAGTGCTAGAGAGGCAGCCGCTAGCACAGATACGCAGTATTTT CSAREAAASTDTQYF many TRBJ2-3 TRBV20-1 NA
TGTGCCAGCAGCAGGGAGATGGGATCCTACAATGAGCAGTTCTTC CASSREMGSYNEQFF once TRBJ2-1 TRBV27 NA
TGTGCCAGTAGTACCGGACAGGGGCAGACGTATGGCTACACCTTC CASSTGQGQTYGYTF many TRBJ1-2 TRBV19 TRBD1
TGTGCCAGCAGCTTTAGAGGGGGATACACCGGGGAGCTGTTTTTT CASSFRGGYTGELFF NA TRBJ2-2 TRBV7-2 NA
TGTGCCAGCAGGACAGGGTCCTATAGCAATCAGCCCCAGCATTTT CASRTGSYSNQPQHF many TRBJ1-5 TRBV6-5 TRBD1
TGCGCCAGCAGCTTGGCACAGGACAGGGAATCCTCACCCCTCCACTTT CASSLAQDRESSPLHF many TRBJ1-6 TRBV5-1 TRBD1
TGTGCCAGCAGCCCCCCTCGCCTTCCCGGGGAATACAGGTTTAACTATGGCTACACCTTC CASSPPRLPGEYRFNYGYTF many TRBJ1-2 TRBV5-6 NA
TGTGCCAGCAGCTCCCCTCACAAGGTCCAGCCCCAGCATTTT CASSSPHKVQPQHF NA TRBJ1-5 TRBV6-2/TRBV6-3 NA
TGTGCCAGCAGTTACTCGAAGGATGGCACCGGGGAGCTGTTTTTT CASSYSKDGTGELFF many TRBJ2-2 TRBV6-2/TRBV6-3 NA
TGTGCCATCAGCAGCTCGGGGTACACTGAAGCTTTCTTT CAISSSGYTEAFF many TRBJ1-1 TRBV10-3 NA
TGTGCCAGCAGCCAAGATATTGGAGGGATTGATGGCTACACCTTC CASSQDIGGIDGYTF NA TRBJ1-2 TRBV14 NA
TGTGCCTGGAGTTTACAGGGGAACACTGAAGCTTTCTTT CAWSLQGNTEAFF many TRBJ1-1 TRBV30 NA
TGTGCCAGCAGTCAAAAGAGGGACGGGCAGATAAAAAACATTCAGTACTTC CASSQKRDGQIKNIQYF NA TRBJ2-4 TRBV11-2 NA
TGTGCCAGCAGCTCGCAGGGTTCCACTGAAGCTTTCTTT CASSSQGSTEAFF few TRBJ1-1 TRBV7-3 NA
TGTGCCAGCAGCCCGCGGAGCAGGGGTGGCGAGCAGTACTTC CASSPRSRGGEQYF NA TRBJ2-7 TRBV7-9 NA
TGTGCCAGCAGCTTAGCCGAGGACTACGAGCAGTACTTC CASSLAEDYEQYF many TRBJ2-7 TRBV7-8 NA
TGTGCCAGCAGTGAAATTGAAGGTCAGCCCCAGCATTTT CASSEIEGQPQHF many TRBJ1-5 TRBV2 NA
TGTGCCAGCAGCACCGGGGCAGGGTTTACCTACGAGCAGTACTTC CASSTGAGFTYEQYF NA TRBJ2-7 TRBV7-2 NA
TGTGCCAGCACCTTGGGACAGTGGTTTCGGTCACCCCTCCACTTT CASTLGQWFRSPLHF NA TRBJ1-6 TRBV12-3/TRBV12-4 TRBD1
TGTGCCAGCAGGATTGGAAACAGTGAGGGGATAGCTGAAGCTTTCTTT CASRIGNSEGIAEAFF NA TRBJ1-1 TRBV5-6 NA
TGTGCCAGCAGCGTAGATGCGGGGCCTCCCTACGAGCAGTACTTC CASSVDAGPPYEQYF many TRBJ2-7 TRBV9 NA
TGTGCCAGCAGGAGGGCAGGGGGTCGAGTCCAAGAGACCCAGTACTTC CASRRAGGRVQETQYF many TRBJ2-5 TRBV7-9 TRBD1
TGCGCCAGCCGGGCCCGGGACAGAAATAATTCACCCCTCCACTTT CASRARDRNNSPLHF many TRBJ1-6 TRBV5-1 TRBD1
TGTGCCAGCTCGTACCAGAGACCGGGACCTGCCGGGGAGCTGTTTTTT CASSYQRPGPAGELFF NA TRBJ2-2 TRBV18 NA
TGTGCCAGCAGCAATCATTATGAGGAGCTGAACTATGGCTACACCTTC CASSNHYEELNYGYTF many TRBJ1-2 TRBV21-1 NA
TGTGCCAGCAGCTTAATGAACCCGCTCACCTTC CASSLMNPLTF many TRBJ1-2 TRBV7-2 NA